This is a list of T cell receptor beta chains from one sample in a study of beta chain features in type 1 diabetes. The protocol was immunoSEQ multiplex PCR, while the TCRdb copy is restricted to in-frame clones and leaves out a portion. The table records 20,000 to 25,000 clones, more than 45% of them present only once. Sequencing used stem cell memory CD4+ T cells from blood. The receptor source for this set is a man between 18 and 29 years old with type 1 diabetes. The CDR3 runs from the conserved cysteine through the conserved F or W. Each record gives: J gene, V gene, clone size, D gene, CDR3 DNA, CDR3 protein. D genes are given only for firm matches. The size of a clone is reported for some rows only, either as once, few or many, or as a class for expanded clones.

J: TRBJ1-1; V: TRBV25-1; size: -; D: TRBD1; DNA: TGTGCCAGCAGTCAGACAGGGGTCCGGGGAACTGAAGCTTTCTTT; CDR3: CASSQTGVRGTEAFF
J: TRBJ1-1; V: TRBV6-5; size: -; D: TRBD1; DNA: TGTGCCAGCAGTATCCCGGGACAGGGAAAATTCGAAGCTTTCTTT; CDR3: CASSIPGQGKFEAFF
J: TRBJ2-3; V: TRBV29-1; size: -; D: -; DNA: TGCAGCGTGACTAGGCGAGGCACAGATACGCAGTATTTT; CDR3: CSVTRRGTDTQYF
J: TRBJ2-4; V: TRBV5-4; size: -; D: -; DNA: TGTGCCAGCAGCTTGGCCGGGGGGCGTGGGGCCAAAAACATTCAGTACTTC; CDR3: CASSLAGGRGAKNIQYF
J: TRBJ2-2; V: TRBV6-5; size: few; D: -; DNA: TGTGCCAGCAGTTCACGGACAGACTCCACCGGGGAGCTGTTTTTT; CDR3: CASSSRTDSTGELFF
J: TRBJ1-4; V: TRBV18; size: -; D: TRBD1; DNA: TGTGCCAGCTCACCACCCAGGACAGGGCGCGAAAAACTGTTTTTT; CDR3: CASSPPRTGREKLFF
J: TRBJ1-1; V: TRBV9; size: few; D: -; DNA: TGTGCCAGCAGCGCCACTCACGGGAGGGTCGGGGCTTTCTTT; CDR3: CASSATHGRVGAFF
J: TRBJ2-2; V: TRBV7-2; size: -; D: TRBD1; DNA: TGTGCCAGCAGCACGAGGACAGGGTCCACCGGGGAGCTGTTTTTT; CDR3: CASSTRTGSTGELFF
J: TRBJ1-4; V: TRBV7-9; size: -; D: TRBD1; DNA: TGTGCCAGCAGCACCCGGACAGGGGGCGATGAAAAACTGTTTTTT; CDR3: CASSTRTGGDEKLFF
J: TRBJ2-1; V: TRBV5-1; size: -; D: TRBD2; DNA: TGCGCCAGCAGCATCGGACTAGCGGGAGTTTCCAATGAGCAGTTCTTC; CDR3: CASSIGLAGVSNEQFF
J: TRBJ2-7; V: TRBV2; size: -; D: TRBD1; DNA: TGTGCCAGCAGTGAGGGACAGGGGTTTAGCGAGCAGTACTTC; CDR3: CASSEGQGFSEQYF
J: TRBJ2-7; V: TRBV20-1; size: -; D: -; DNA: TGCAGTGCTAGCAGGGACGAGCAGTACTTC; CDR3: CSASRDEQYF
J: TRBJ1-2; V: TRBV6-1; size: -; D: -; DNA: TGTGCCAGCAGTGAAACCCCCGCGTTCGGGGTTTGGAACTATGGCTACACCTTC; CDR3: CASSETPAFGVWNYGYTF
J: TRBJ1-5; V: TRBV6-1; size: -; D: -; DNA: TGTGCCAGCAGTGAAGTAGCCCGAGGCAATCAGCCCCAGCATTTT; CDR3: CASSEVARGNQPQHF
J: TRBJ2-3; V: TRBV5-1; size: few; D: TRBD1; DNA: TGCGCCAGCAGTGGAACAGGGGGCTGGGATACGCAGTATTTT; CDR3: CASSGTGGWDTQYF
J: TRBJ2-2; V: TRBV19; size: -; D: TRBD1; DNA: TGTGCCAGTAGTGGACAGGCCGACACCGGGGAGCTGTTTTTT; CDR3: CASSGQADTGELFF
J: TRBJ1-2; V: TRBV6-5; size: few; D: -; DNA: TGTGCCAGCAGTTGGTCAGGGATCGGCTACACCTTC; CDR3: CASSWSGIGYTF